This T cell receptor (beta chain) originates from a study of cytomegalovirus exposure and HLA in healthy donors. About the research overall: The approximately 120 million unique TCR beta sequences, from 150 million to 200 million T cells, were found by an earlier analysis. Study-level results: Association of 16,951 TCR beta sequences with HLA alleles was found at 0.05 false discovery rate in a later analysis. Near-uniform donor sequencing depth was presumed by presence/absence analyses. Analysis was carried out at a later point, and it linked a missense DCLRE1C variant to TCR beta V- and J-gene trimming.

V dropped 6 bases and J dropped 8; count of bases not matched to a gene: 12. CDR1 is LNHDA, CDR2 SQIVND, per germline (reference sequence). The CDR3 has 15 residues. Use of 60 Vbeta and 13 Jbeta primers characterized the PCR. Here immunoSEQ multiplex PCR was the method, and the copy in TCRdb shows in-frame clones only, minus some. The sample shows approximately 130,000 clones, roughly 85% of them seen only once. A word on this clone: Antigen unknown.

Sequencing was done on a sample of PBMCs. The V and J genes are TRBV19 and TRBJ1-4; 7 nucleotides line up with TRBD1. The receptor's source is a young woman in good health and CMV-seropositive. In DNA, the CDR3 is TGTGCCAGTAGAAGCGACAGGGTGAGGGACGAAAAACTGTTTTTT. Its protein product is CASRSDRVRDEKLFF.